Listed here are 18 T cell receptor beta chains from one sample, sequenced in a study of cytomegalovirus exposure and HLA in healthy donors (dated by TCRdb to the late 2010s). Libraries came from the immunoSEQ multiplex PCR assay. TCRdb carries this immuneACCESS record with in-frame sequences only. Its versions omit some clonotypes, under half of them owing to an unresolved V gene in the studies checked, with the rest unexplained. The sample table holds tens of thousands of clones, of which 85% to 95% were seen once. The ten top clones hold about 4.2% of the sample. The material sequenced was PBMCs. The receptors shown here come from a man between 18 and 35 years old in good health and CMV-seropositive.

The V gene is TRBV5-1, the J gene TRBJ2-5, with 8 bases that match TRBD2. This CDR3 contains 14 residues. The ends lost 2 bases at V and 5 bases at J; junction bases unmatched: 5. Germline loops: CDR1 SGHRS, CDR2 YFSETQ. The CDR3 region is CASSLAGAGETQYF. The CDR3 bases are TGCGCCAGCAGCTTAGCGGGAGCGGGGGAGACCCAGTACTTC.

CDR3 protein: CASRETSGSYNEQFF. The CDR3 coding sequence is TGCGCCAGCAGGGAGACTAGCGGATCCTACAATGAGCAGTTCTTC. This chain connects TRBV10-2 to TRBJ2-1, with TRBD2 matching over 9 bases. With V trimmed by 6 bases and J by 1 base, 4 bases remained unmatched. CDR1 WSHSY and CDR2 SAAADI come from the germline V gene. There are 15 residues in the CDR3.

V gene TRBV27 combines with J gene TRBJ2-7; 8 bases agree with TRBD2. The CDR3 has 17 residues. Germline V CDR1 and CDR2: MNHEY, SMNVEV (reference sequence). The J segment lost 2 bases and the V segment lost 5 bases, leaving 14 bases of the junction unmatched. The CDR3 region is CASSPTGTREGPYEQYF. The DNA of the CDR3 is TGTGCCAGCAGTCCCACCGGGACTAGAGAGGGGCCCTACGAGCAGTACTTC.

This chain uses TRBV6-5 with TRBJ2-1; tentative D call: TRBD2 (6 bases). Germline CDR1 and CDR2: MNHEY and SVGAGI. Deletions cut 4 bases from V and 9 bases from J, with 7 bases between. This CDR3 has 11 residues. Written as DNA, the CDR3 is TGTGCCAGCAGTTGGGGAGGTGAGCAGTTCTTC. This encodes CASSWGGEQFF.

The rearrangement joins TRBV29-1 to TRBJ2-2, with TRBD1 matching over 7 bases. V lost 4 bases, J lost 6 bases, and 5 bases stayed unmatched. CDR3 length: 13 residues. Germline V lookup: CDR1 SQVTM, CDR2 ANQGSEA. The CDR3 reads CSVGQGFSGELFF. The CDR3 region has the DNA TGCAGCGTTGGACAGGGATTTTCCGGGGAGCTGTTTTTT.

The rearrangement joins TRBV2 to TRBJ2-3, with 11 nucleotides matching TRBD1. The germline V gene encodes CDR1 SNHLY and CDR2 FYNNEI. The CDR3 sequence is 15 residues long. V lost 6 bases and J lost 3; bases outside the gene matches: 5. CDR3 protein: CASRGTGGRTDTQYF. In DNA, the CDR3 is TGTGCCAGCAGGGGGACAGGGGGGAGGACAGATACGCAGTATTTT. The full variable domain, in which reference TRBV2 and TRBJ2-3 provide the parts outside the CDR3, is EPEVTQTPSHQVTQMGQEVILRCVPISNHLYFYWYRQILGQKVEFLVSFYNNEISEKSEIFDDQFSVERPDGSNFTLKIRSTKLEDSAMYFCASRGTGGRTDTQYFGPGTRLTVL.

The chain employs TRBV5-4 and TRBJ1-3; D ambiguous. This CDR3 spans 14 amino acids. Between the trimmed V and J ends, which lost 4 bases and 0 bases, there was a span of 8 bases. Germline CDR1 SGHNT, CDR2 YYREEE (reference sequence). The CDR3 region is CASSPTPSGNTIYF. The CDR3 DNA is TGTGCCAGCAGCCCAACTCCCTCTGGAAACACCATATATTTT.

The rearrangement links TRBV12-2 to TRBJ2-1; the table's D gene call, TRBD2, was not cross checked with the DNA. TRBV12-2 is marked as a pseudogene. The CDR3 runs to 22 residues. The CDR3 region is CASRLYLKTGTSGRSSYNEQFF. CDR3 DNA: TGTGCAAGTCGCTTATACCTGAAAACCGGGACTAGCGGGAGGAGCTCCTACAATGAGCAGTTCTTC.

The chain carries TRBV7-9 and TRBJ1-5; 9 bases match TRBD1. The CDR3 runs to 17 residues. V shed 6 bases, J shed 3 bases, and the junction held 12 bases outside the gene matches. Germline CDR1 is SEHNR and CDR2 is FQNEAQ (reference sequence). The CDR3 protein is CASSPGQGFGDNQPQHF. Here the CDR3 DNA reads TGTGCCAGCAGTCCGGGACAGGGTTTCGGGGACAATCAGCCCCAGCATTTT.

This chain joins TRBV7-6 and TRBJ2-5, with 8 positions matching TRBD2. V lost 4 bases, J lost 5 bases, and 9 bases stayed unmatched. CDR3 size: 15 residues. Germline CDR1 is SGHVS and CDR2 is FNYEAQ. The CDR3 sequence is CASSWTAGRVETQYF. The CDR3 DNA reads as TGTGCCAGCAGCTGGACGGCCGGGAGGGTTGAGACCCAGTACTTC.

This clone appeared a single time. This chain links TRBV27 with TRBJ2-7; 13 bases align to TRBD2. This CDR3 comprises 16 residues. Trimming took 4 bases from V and 3 from J; bases not matched to a gene: 6. The germline V gene encodes CDR1 MNHEY and CDR2 SMNVEV (reference sequence). CDR3 DNA sequence: TGTGCCAGCAGTTCCGGGACTAGCGGGGAACGCTACGAGCAGTACTTC. Protein: CASSSGTSGERYEQYF.

This clone has only one observation. The chain couples TRBV20-1 to TRBJ2-7; 7 bases line up with TRBD2. This CDR3 has 11 residues. In germline, CDR1 is DFQATT, CDR2 SNEGSKA (reference sequence). Trimming took 1 base from V and 11 from J; bases not matched to a gene: 5. The CDR3 region has the DNA TGCAGTGCTAGAGCCGGTGGACTAGAGTACTTC. Its protein product is CSARAGGLEYF.

The genes are TRBV28 and TRBJ2-5, with D unclear. The germline V gene has CDR1 MDHEN and CDR2 SYDVKM. The V end lost 3 bases, the J end lost 1 base, and 9 bases lay between the germline ends. The CDR3 loop spans 14 amino acids. The CDR3 DNA reads TGTGCCAGCAGTTTTTCGGTGGTCCAAGAGACCCAGTACTTC. Its protein is CASSFSVVQETQYF.

This chain's CDR3 is CASSSGLFTGELFF. The CDR3 DNA follows: TGTGCCAGCAGCTCGGGACTTTTCACCGGGGAGCTGTTTTTT. J is TRBJ2-2 and V is TRBV28; D is perhaps TRBD2 (6 bases). From germline, CDR1 is MDHEN and CDR2 SYDVKM. The CDR3 sequence is 14 residues long. Trimming pared 6 bases from V and 4 bases from J, leaving 12 bases between.

This clone was observed a single time. The V call is TRBV6-1, the J call TRBJ2-1; possibly TRBD2 for D (6 bases). Trimming took 10 bases from V and 7 from J, leaving 17 bases between them. The germline gives CDR1 MNHNS, CDR2 SASEGT. The CDR3 runs 13 residues. CDR3 sequence reads: CATSSGENNEQFF. The CDR3 DNA reads TGTGCCACAAGCTCGGGGGAAAATAATGAGCAGTTCTTC.

This chain joins TRBV28 and TRBJ1-2; 8 nucleotides line up with TRBD1. V was pared by 7 bases and J by 8 bases, with 9 bases of the junction left unmatched. The CDR3 sequence is 13 residues long. Germline CDR1 is MDHEN and CDR2 is SYDVKM. The CDR3 DNA reads TGTGCCAGCACCATACCGACAGGGGCGGGCTACACCTTC. Protein: CASTIPTGAGYTF.

The J gene is TRBJ1-3, the V gene TRBV4-1; unclear D gene. Trimming shortened V by 4 bases and J by 0 bases, and 13 bases separated the two germline ends. The germline gives CDR1 MGHRA, CDR2 YSYEKL. The length of the CDR3 is 16 residues. The CDR3 reads CASSPKAQSSGNTIYF. CDR3 nucleotides: TGCGCCAGCAGCCCCAAAGCGCAGAGCTCTGGAAACACCATATATTTT.

V is TRBV11-3 and J is TRBJ1-4; D unresolved. CDR3 length: 13 amino acids. Germline CDR1 is SGHNT and CDR2 is YENEEA. Trimming shortened V by 4 bases and J by 8 bases, and 11 bases separated the two germline ends. The CDR3 DNA sequence: TGTGCCAGCAGCTCCCAACAACAGGAAAAACTGTTTTTT. Translating gives CASSSQQQEKLFF. The whole variable domain, filled in from reference TRBV11-3 and TRBJ1-4, reads EAGVVQSPRYKIIEKKQPVAFWCNPISGHNTLYWYLQNLGQGPELLIRYENEEAVDDSQLPKDRFSAERLKGVDSTLKIQPAELGDSAVYLCASSSQQQEKLFFGSGTQLSVL.